This T cell receptor beta chain emerged from a study of T cell responses to AZD1222 COVID-19 vaccine. Some clones are missing from TCRdb's copy, which holds only in-frame ones; the method was immunoSEQ multiplex PCR. The data contain about 73,000 clones, less than 85% of them singletons. The CDR3 covers 13 residues. Trimming took off 0 bases at V and 6 bases at J, with 11 bases between the two ends. Germline V CDR1 and CDR2: GTSNPN, SVGIG (reference sequence). The starting material was peripheral blood, obtained 28 days after the second AZD1222 dose. This chain joins TRBV30 and TRBJ1-2, with a tentative D call TRBD1 (6 bases). This TCR derives from an adult who received the AZD1222 COVID-19 vaccine. The CDR3 spells CAWSVLGADGYTF. In DNA form, the CDR3 reads TGTGCCTGGAGTGTATTGGGGGCGGATGGCTACACCTTC.